The clone carrying this TCR beta chain has only a few counts. The antigen remains undetermined. TCRdb used MiXCR to reprocess the 5' RACE reads, holding one entry per CDR3 protein. The sample shows around 250,000 distinct CDR3 sequences, about 17% of them seen only once. The sample belongs to a study of T-cell memory formation after mild COVID-19. Study details: Largely, TCR clusters stayed within a single donor.

Study results and limitations: The study detected some responding clones in pre-infection memory, suggesting cross-reactive memory joined. Second-wave clones with a day 37 peak had unconfirmed SARS-CoV-2 specificity. Clones contracting across day 15 to 85 had a balanced CD4/CD8 profile; later expanding clones leaned CD4+.

The TCR originated in a young man who had mild COVID-19 (a few samples of this study predate the infection). Cell type and time point are not known. Sequenced material: PBMCs or a T cell subset sorted from them (not recorded which).

The CDR3 loop is CASSQEDRDFPEAFF. CDR3 coding DNA: TGCGCCAGCAGCCAAGAGGACAGGGATTTTCCTGAAGCTTTCTTT. This chain uses TRBV4-1 with TRBJ1-1; 8 nucleotides match TRBD1. The CDR3 extends over 15 amino acids. V dropped 0 bases and J dropped 6; count of bases not matched to a gene: 6. The V gene's germline CDR1 is MGHRA and CDR2 YSYEKL.